A selection of T cell receptor beta chains follows, all from one sample in a study of CD8 T cells in ankylosing spondylitis. TCRdb reprocessed the 5' RACE reads via MiXCR and lists one record per CDR3 protein. Seen here are about 420,000 distinct CDR3 sequences, about a fifth observed once, and the top ten hold about 15%. The sequencing sample was made of blood, either unsorted or a sorted T cell fraction (not recorded which). The receptors were gathered from a male donor with ankylosing spondylitis. Both conserved end residues are part of each CDR3. Fields, in order: J gene, D gene, clone size, V gene, CDR3 protein, CDR3 DNA. A D gene is named only where the DNA matches it firmly. A row's size may be missing; if present it is once, few, many or a size class.

J: TRBJ2-7; D: TRBD2; size: NA; V: TRBV28; CDR3: CASLGLAGIYEQYF; DNA: TGTGCCAGCCTTGGACTAGCGGGAATCTACGAGCAGTACTTC
J: TRBJ2-4; D: NA; size: few; V: TRBV3-1; CDR3: CASSQRAKNIQYF; DNA: TGTGCCAGCAGCCAGAGGGCCAAAAACATTCAGTACTTC
J: TRBJ1-1; D: TRBD1; size: NA; V: TRBV12-3/TRBV12-4; CDR3: CASRNGQGNTEAFF; DNA: TGTGCCAGCAGAAACGGACAGGGGAACACTGAAGCTTTCTTT
J: TRBJ2-5; D: TRBD2; size: NA; V: TRBV5-1; CDR3: CASSPFTSGQETQYF; DNA: TGCGCCAGCAGCCCCTTCACTAGCGGACAAGAGACCCAGTACTTC
J: TRBJ2-1; D: TRBD1; size: NA; V: TRBV5-1; CDR3: CASSPRDRAPNEQFF; DNA: TGCGCCAGCAGCCCCCGGGACAGGGCTCCCAATGAGCAGTTCTTC
J: TRBJ1-5; D: NA; size: few; V: TRBV12-3/TRBV12-4; CDR3: CASSQQLGRDNQPQHF; DNA: TGTGCCAGCAGTCAACAACTTGGACGGGACAATCAGCCCCAGCATTTT
J: TRBJ1-1; D: NA; size: NA; V: TRBV20-1; CDR3: CSAREGDLGAFF; DNA: TGCAGTGCTAGAGAAGGGGATCTTGGAGCTTTCTTT
J: TRBJ1-2; D: NA; size: NA; V: TRBV28; CDR3: CASSTQMPRVDTF; DNA: TGTGCCAGCAGTACCCAAATGCCCAGGGTCGACACCTTC
J: TRBJ2-7; D: TRBD2; size: few; V: TRBV6-1; CDR3: CASQGTNSYEQYF; DNA: TGTGCCAGCCAAGGGACTAACTCCTACGAGCAGTACTTC
J: TRBJ2-3; D: NA; size: NA; V: TRBV3-1; CDR3: CASRNLGDTQYF; DNA: TGTGCCAGCAGGAACCTCGGGGATACGCAGTATTTT
J: TRBJ2-5; D: NA; size: NA; V: TRBV18; CDR3: CASSQDWKETQYF; DNA: TGTGCCAGCTCTCAGGACTGGAAAGAGACCCAGTACTTC
J: TRBJ2-1; D: TRBD2; size: NA; V: TRBV10-3; CDR3: CAISESNGGRGYNEQFF; DNA: TGTGCCATCAGTGAGTCGAACGGCGGGAGGGGATACAATGAGCAGTTCTTC
J: TRBJ2-2; D: NA; size: NA; V: TRBV5-6; CDR3: CASSFRFTGELFF; DNA: TGTGCCAGCAGCTTTCGGTTCACCGGGGAGCTGTTTTTT
J: TRBJ1-4; D: NA; size: NA; V: TRBV14; CDR3: CASSQRHPEKLFF; DNA: TGTGCCAGCAGCCAGAGGCATCCTGAAAAACTGTTTTTT
J: TRBJ2-1; D: NA; size: NA; V: TRBV11-3; CDR3: CASSSLAGNEQFF; DNA: TGTGCCAGCAGCTCTCTCGCCGGAAATGAGCAGTTCTTC
J: TRBJ2-7; D: NA; size: few; V: TRBV10-3; CDR3: CAISEGRLSYEQYF; DNA: TGTGCCATCAGTGAGGGACGTTTGTCCTACGAGCAGTACTTC
J: TRBJ1-1; D: NA; size: few; V: TRBV20-1; CDR3: CSARDLYRGNTEAFF; DNA: TGCAGTGCTAGAGATCTATATAGGGGGAACACTGAAGCTTTCTTT
J: TRBJ2-7; D: NA; size: few; V: TRBV30; CDR3: CAWSVDLPLLKGF; DNA: TGTGCCTGGAGTGTAGATTTGCCCCTACTAAAGGGCTTC
J: TRBJ2-2; D: NA; size: few; V: TRBV6-5; CDR3: CASSYSRGQKTGELFF; DNA: TGTGCCAGCAGTTACTCAAGGGGACAAAAAACCGGGGAGCTGTTTTTT
J: TRBJ1-1; D: NA; size: many; V: TRBV6-1; CDR3: CASSATVGVWTEAFF; DNA: TGTGCCAGCAGTGCGACTGTGGGGGTTTGGACTGAAGCTTTCTTT
J: TRBJ2-2; D: TRBD1; size: many; V: TRBV5-1; CDR3: CASSPGQYTGELFF; DNA: TGCGCCAGCAGCCCGGGACAGTACACCGGGGAGCTGTTTTTT
J: TRBJ2-1; D: TRBD1; size: many; V: TRBV10-3; CDR3: CAINLKGQGSNEQFF; DNA: TGTGCCATCAACCTCAAAGGACAGGGGTCCAATGAGCAGTTCTTC
J: TRBJ1-1; D: NA; size: many; V: TRBV5-1; CDR3: CASSGDPNKVATEAFF; DNA: TGCGCCAGCAGCGGCGATCCAAACAAGGTGGCTACTGAAGCTTTCTTT
J: TRBJ2-2; D: NA; size: few; V: TRBV3-1; CDR3: CASSQLAGSPTGELFF; DNA: TGTGCCAGCAGCCAATTAGCAGGGTCCCCCACCGGGGAGCTGTTTTTT
J: TRBJ1-3; D: NA; size: many; V: TRBV2; CDR3: CASRALGTSGNTIYF; DNA: TGTGCCAGCAGGGCCCTAGGGACGAGTGGAAACACCATATATTTT
J: TRBJ2-7; D: NA; size: NA; V: TRBV9; CDR3: CASSVRGADYEQYF; DNA: TGTGCCAGCAGCGTTCGGGGCGCCGATTACGAGCAGTACTTC
J: TRBJ1-6; D: NA; size: few; V: TRBV4-1; CDR3: CASSQDRGWYNSPLHF; DNA: TGCGCCAGCAGCCAAGATAGGGGTTGGTATAATTCACCCCTCCACTTT
J: TRBJ2-1; D: NA; size: few; V: TRBV28; CDR3: CASRGEQGYNEQFF; DNA: TGTGCCAGCAGGGGGGAACAGGGATACAATGAGCAGTTCTTC
J: TRBJ2-6; D: NA; size: NA; V: TRBV11-1; CDR3: CASSSGESGYLAGANVLTF; DNA: TGTGCCAGCAGCTCGGGGGAGTCAGGGTACTTAGCTGGGGCCAACGTCCTGACTTTC
J: TRBJ2-1; D: TRBD2; size: few; V: TRBV7-3; CDR3: CASSFKLAGGPNEQFF; DNA: TGTGCCAGCAGCTTCAAACTAGCGGGAGGGCCCAATGAGCAGTTCTTC
J: TRBJ2-3; D: NA; size: NA; V: TRBV29-1; CDR3: CRGPSTDTQYF; DNA: TGCAGAGGGCCCAGCACAGATACGCAGTATTTT
J: TRBJ2-7; D: NA; size: NA; V: TRBV20-1; CDR3: CSAGSSATYEQYF; DNA: TGCAGTGCTGGGTCTAGCGCCACCTACGAGCAGTACTTC